This T cell receptor beta chain was captured by sequencing in a study of technical replicates of blood from a handful of donors. Trimming cost V 4 bases and J 2 bases; bases outside gene matches: 6. Germline V gene data show CDR1 as SNHLY and CDR2 as FYNNEI. This CDR3 region has 15 residues. Data came from immunoSEQ multiplex PCR; TCRdb stores just in-frame clones and leaves some out. The sample includes about 16,000 clones, about 89% seen only once; the top ten take more than 9.5%. As concerns this clone: The same CDR3 is also encoded by other DNA sequences in this sample.

The clonotype comes from a human donor in good health. Sequencing input: PBMCs. The chain links TRBV2 to TRBJ1-2, with 8 bases that match TRBD1. The CDR3 DNA reads as TGTGCCAGCAGTGGGACAGGGAGGGCCAACTATGGCTACACCTTC. Amino acids: CASSGTGRANYGYTF. The complete variable domain, with remaining parts taken from reference TRBV2 and TRBJ1-2, reads EPEVTQTPSHQVTQMGQEVILRCVPISNHLYFYWYRQILGQKVEFLVSFYNNEISEKSEIFDDQFSVERPDGSNFTLKIRSTKLEDSAMYFCASSGTGRANYGYTFGSGTRLTVV.